Below, 13 T cell receptor beta chains from the same sample are listed, as sequenced in a study of T cells expressing NK-cell markers. From its re-call of the 5' RACE reads, TCRdb lists each CDR3 protein once, without DNA. Its listing shows fewer than 200,000 distinct CDR3 sequences. The sample consisted of blood T cells: a sorted CD56 or NKG2C T cell subset, CD4+ or CD8+ T cells, or bulk PBMC T cells (not recorded which). Receptor source: a woman aged 18 to 69 in good health.

The rearrangement joins TRBV2 to TRBJ2-3. Germline V gene data show CDR1 as SNHLY and CDR2 as FYNNEI. The CDR3 totals 14 residues. The CDR3 sequence: CASSASASTDTQYF.

The chain carries TRBV20-1 and TRBJ2-3; TCRdb calls TRBD1, which cannot be checked without DNA. Germline assignment: CDR1 DFQATT and CDR2 SNEGSKA (reference sequence). This CDR3 region has 13 residues. The CDR3 loop is CSATGQGTDTQYF.

The rearrangement links TRBV20-1 to TRBJ2-5; with no DNA, the TCRdb D assignment of TRBD2 cannot be verified. Germline V gene sequence: CDR1 DFQATT, CDR2 SNEGSKA (reference sequence). This CDR3 has 15 residues. The CDR3 reads CSARDGRLVKETQYF.

The J gene is TRBJ2-1, the V gene TRBV4-1; checking the TCRdb D call of TRBD2 is not possible without DNA. Germline V gene sequence: CDR1 MGHRA, CDR2 YSYEKL. This CDR3 is 15 amino acids long. CDR3: CASSPTSLPYNEQFF.

The CDR3 region is CASSKVMPQGQPQHF. The V gene is TRBV21-1, the J gene TRBJ1-5; TCRdb designates TRBD1, a call that cannot be tested without DNA. TRBV21-1 is flagged as a pseudogene. This CDR3 has 15 amino acids.

The V call is TRBV4-1, the J call TRBJ2-3; TCRdb names TRBD2, which stays unverified in the absence of DNA. Germline V lookup: CDR1 MGHRA, CDR2 YSYEKL. CDR3 length: 17 amino acids. CDR3 region: CASSQEPTSVRTDTQYF.

CDR3 loop: CASSEARWTSGTGELFF. This rearrangement joins TRBV2 to TRBJ2-2; the D call of TRBD2 rests on TCRdb alone, since no DNA is present to check it. The CDR3 totals 17 residues. Looked up from germline, CDR1 is SNHLY and CDR2 is FYNNEI.

The genes are TRBV20-1 and TRBJ2-5; lacking DNA, the TRBD2 call made by TCRdb goes unchecked. This CDR3 comprises 13 residues. Germline CDR1 is DFQATT and CDR2 is SNEGSKA (reference sequence). The CDR3 protein is CSARDSGSQTQYF.

The rearrangement joins TRBV12-3 or TRBV12-4 to TRBJ1-1; there is no DNA to check the TCRdb D call of TRBD1. The CDR3 is 14 residues long. The CDR3 sequence: CASSSTRDTERAFF.

J is TRBJ2-1 and V is TRBV6-1; TCRdb's D call of TRBD2 is untestable without DNA. The CDR3 spans 15 residues. Germline CDR1 reads MNHNS; CDR2 reads SASEGT. CDR3 amino acids: CASTSISGSPNEQFF.

The genes are TRBV6-2 or TRBV6-3 and TRBJ2-7. Germline V gene lookup returns CDR1 MNHEY and CDR2 SVGEGT. The CDR3 has 12 amino acids. CDR3 loop: CASSGTSYEQYF.

The chain links TRBV4-1 to TRBJ2-1; TCRdb's D call of TRBD2 is untestable without DNA. CDR3 length: 14 amino acids. The germline V gene encodes CDR1 MGHRA and CDR2 YSYEKL. The CDR3 sequence: CASSRGGKDNEQFF.

This chain joins TRBV5-1 and TRBJ2-7. The CDR3 spans 16 residues. In germline, CDR1 is SGHRS, CDR2 YFSETQ. This chain's CDR3 is CASSLVSGFTTYEQYF.